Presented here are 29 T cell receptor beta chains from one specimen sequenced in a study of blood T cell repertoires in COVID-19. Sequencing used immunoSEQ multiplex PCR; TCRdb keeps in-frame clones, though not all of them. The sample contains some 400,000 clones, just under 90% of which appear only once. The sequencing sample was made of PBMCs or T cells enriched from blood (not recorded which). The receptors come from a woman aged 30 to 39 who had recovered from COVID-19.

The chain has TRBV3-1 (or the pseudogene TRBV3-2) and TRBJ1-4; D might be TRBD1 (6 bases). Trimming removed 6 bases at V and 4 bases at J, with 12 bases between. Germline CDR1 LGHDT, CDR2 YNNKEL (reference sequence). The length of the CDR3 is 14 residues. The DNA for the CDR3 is TGTGCCAGCAGTTACAGGGCACTTAATGAAAAACTGTTTTTT. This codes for CASSYRALNEKLFF.

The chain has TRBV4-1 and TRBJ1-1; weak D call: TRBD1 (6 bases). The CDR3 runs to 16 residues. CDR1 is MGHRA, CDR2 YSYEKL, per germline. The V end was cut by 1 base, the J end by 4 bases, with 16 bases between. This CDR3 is CASSQGIAGVFTEAFF. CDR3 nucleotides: TGCGCCAGCAGCCAAGGGATTGCAGGGGTGTTCACTGAAGCTTTCTTT.

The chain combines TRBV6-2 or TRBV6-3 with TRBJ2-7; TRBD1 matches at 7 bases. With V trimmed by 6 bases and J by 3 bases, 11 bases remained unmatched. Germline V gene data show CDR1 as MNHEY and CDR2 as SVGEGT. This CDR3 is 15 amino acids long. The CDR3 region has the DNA TGTGCCAGCAGACCTTCGGGACAGCTCCTCTACGAGCAGTACTTC. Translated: CASRPSGQLLYEQYF.

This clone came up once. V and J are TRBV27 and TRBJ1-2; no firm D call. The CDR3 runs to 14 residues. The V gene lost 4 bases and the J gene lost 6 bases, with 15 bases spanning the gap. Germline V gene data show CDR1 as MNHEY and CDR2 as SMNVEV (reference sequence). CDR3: CASSSSGGQNGYTF. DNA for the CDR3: TGTGCCAGCAGTTCCTCGGGCGGGCAGAATGGCTACACCTTC.

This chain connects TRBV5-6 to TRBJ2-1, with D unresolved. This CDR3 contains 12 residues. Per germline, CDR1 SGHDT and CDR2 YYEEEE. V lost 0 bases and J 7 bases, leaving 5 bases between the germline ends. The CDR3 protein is CASSLGANEQFF. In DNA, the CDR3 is TGTGCCAGCAGCTTGGGGGCAAATGAGCAGTTCTTC.

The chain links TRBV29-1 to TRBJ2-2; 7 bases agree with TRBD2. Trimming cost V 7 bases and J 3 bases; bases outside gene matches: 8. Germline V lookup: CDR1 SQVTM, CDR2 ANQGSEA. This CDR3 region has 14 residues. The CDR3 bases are TGCAGCGCCTCGACTAGCACCTACACCGGGGAGCTGTTTTTT. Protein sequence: CSASTSTYTGELFF.

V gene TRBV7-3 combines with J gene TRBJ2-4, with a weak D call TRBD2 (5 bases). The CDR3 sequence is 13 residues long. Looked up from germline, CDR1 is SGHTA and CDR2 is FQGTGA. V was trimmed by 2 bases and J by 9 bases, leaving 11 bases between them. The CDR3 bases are TGTGCCAGCAGCTTACGGGAAGGTGGCATTCAGTACTTC. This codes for CASSLREGGIQYF. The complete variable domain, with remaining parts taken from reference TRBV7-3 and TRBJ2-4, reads GAGVSQTPSNKVTEKGKYVELRCDPISGHTALYWYRQSLGQGPEFLIYFQGTGAADDSGLPNDRFFAVRPEGSVSTLKIQRTERGDSAVYLCASSLREGGIQYFGAGTRLSVL.

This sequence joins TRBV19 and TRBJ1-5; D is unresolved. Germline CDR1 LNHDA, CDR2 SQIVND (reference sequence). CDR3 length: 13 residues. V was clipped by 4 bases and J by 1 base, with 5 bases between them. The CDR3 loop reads CASSSQSNQPQHF. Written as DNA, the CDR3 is TGTGCCAGTAGTAGCCAGAGCAATCAGCCCCAGCATTTT.

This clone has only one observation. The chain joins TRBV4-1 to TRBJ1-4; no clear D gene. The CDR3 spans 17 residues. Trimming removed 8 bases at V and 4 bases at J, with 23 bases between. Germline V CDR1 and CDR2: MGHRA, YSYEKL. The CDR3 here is CASRTPGRGSFNEKLFF. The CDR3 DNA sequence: TGCGCCAGCCGTACCCCGGGTCGCGGCTCCTTTAATGAAAAACTGTTTTTT.

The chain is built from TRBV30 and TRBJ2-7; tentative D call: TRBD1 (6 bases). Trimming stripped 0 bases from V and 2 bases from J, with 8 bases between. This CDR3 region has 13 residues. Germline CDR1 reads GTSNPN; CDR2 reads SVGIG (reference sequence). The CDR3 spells CAWSVRTAYEQYF. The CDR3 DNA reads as TGTGCCTGGAGTGTAAGGACAGCCTACGAGCAGTACTTC.

The CDR3 reads CASSPKTGRGNTIYF. CDR3 in DNA: TGTGCCAGCAGCCCGAAGACAGGGCGGGGAAACACCATATATTTT. The chain employs TRBV3-1 (or the pseudogene TRBV3-2) and TRBJ1-3; 7 bases line up with TRBD1. Trimming cost V 4 bases and J 4 bases; bases outside gene matches: 7. Per the germline V gene, CDR1 is LGHDT and CDR2 is YNNKEL (reference sequence). The CDR3 contains 15 residues.

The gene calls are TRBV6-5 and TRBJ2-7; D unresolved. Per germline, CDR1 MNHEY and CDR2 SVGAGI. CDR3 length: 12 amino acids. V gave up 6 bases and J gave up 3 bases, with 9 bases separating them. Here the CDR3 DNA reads TGTGCCAGCAGAAGAGAAAGCTACGAGCAGTACTTC. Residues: CASRRESYEQYF.

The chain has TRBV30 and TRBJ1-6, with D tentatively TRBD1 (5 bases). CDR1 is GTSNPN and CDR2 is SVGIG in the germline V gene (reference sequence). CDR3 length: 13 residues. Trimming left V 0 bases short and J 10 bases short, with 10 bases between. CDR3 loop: CAWSVQVESPLHF. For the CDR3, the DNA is TGTGCCTGGAGTGTACAGGTTGAATCACCCCTCCACTTT. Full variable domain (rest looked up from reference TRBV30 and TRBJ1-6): SQTIHQWPATLVQPVGSPLSLECTVEGTSNPNLYWYRQAAGRGLQLLFYSVGIGQISSEVPQNLSASRPQDRQFILSSKKLLLSDSGFYLCAWSVQVESPLHFGNGTRLTVT.

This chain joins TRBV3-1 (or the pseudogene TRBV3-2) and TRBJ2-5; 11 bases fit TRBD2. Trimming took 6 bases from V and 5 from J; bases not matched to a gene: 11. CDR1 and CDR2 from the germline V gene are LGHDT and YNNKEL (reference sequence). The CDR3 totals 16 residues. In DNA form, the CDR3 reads TGTGCCAGCAGTCACCTTCTAGCGGGAGGACGTGAGACCCAGTACTTC. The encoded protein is CASSHLLAGGRETQYF.

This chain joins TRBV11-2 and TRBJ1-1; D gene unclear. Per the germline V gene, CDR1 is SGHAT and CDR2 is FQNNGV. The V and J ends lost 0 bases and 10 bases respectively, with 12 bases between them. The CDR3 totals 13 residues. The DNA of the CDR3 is TGTGCCAGCAGCTTAGACCCCGAGGAAGGAGCTTTCTTT. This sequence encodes CASSLDPEEGAFF.

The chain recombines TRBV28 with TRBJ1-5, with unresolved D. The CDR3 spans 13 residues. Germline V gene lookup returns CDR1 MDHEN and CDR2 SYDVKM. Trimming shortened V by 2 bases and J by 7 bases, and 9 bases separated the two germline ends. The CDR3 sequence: CASSLRGWQPQHF. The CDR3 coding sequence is TGTGCCAGCAGTTTACGAGGCTGGCAGCCCCAGCATTTT.

The CDR3 region is CASSLNPGPSSEQYF. The CDR3 coding sequence is TGTGCCAGCAGCTTAAACCCAGGGCCCTCCTCTGAGCAGTACTTC. V is TRBV7-3 and J is TRBJ2-7; D is possibly TRBD1 (5 bases). CDR1 SGHTA and CDR2 FQGTGA come from the germline V gene. The CDR3 runs to 15 residues. Between the trimmed V and J ends, which lost 1 base and 7 bases, there was a span of 17 bases.

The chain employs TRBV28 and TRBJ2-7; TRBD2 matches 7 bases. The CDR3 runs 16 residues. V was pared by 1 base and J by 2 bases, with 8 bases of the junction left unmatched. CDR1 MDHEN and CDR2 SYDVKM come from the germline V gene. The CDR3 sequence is CASSLSGSGRPYEQYF. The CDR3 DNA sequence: TGTGCCAGCAGTTTATCCGGTAGCGGGCGACCCTACGAGCAGTACTTC.

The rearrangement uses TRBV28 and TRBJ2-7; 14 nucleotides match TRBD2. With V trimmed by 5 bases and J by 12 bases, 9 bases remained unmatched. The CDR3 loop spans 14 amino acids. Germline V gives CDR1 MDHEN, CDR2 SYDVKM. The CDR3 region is CASSQPGLAGARYF. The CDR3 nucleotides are TGTGCCAGCAGTCAACCGGGACTAGCGGGAGCCCGGTACTTC.

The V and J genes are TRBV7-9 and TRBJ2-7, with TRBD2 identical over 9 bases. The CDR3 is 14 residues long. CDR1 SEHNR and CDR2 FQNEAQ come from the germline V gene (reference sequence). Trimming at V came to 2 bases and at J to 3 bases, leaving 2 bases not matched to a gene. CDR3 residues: CASSLSTSGYEQYF. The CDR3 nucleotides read TGTGCCAGCAGCTTATCGACTAGCGGCTACGAGCAGTACTTC.

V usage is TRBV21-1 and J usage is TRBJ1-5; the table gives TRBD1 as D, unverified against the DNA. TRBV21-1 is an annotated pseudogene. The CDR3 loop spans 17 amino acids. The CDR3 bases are TGTGCCAGCAGCAAAGCGCTTTCCGGACAGGCTAATCAGCCCCAGCATTTT. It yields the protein CASSKALSGQANQPQHF.

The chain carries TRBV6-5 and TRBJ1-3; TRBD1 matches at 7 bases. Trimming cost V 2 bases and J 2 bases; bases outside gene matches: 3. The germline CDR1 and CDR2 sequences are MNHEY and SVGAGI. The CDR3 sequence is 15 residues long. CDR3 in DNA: TGTGCCAGCAGTTACGGCGGGACAGCTGGAAACACCATATATTTT. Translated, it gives CASSYGGTAGNTIYF.

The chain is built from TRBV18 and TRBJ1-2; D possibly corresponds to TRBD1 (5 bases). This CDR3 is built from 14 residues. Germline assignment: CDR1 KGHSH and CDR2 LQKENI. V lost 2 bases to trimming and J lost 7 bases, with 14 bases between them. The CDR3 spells CASSPSAGQGGYTF. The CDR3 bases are TGTGCCAGCTCACCAAGTGCAGGGCAAGGTGGCTACACCTTC.

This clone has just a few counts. The CDR3 coding sequence is TGTGCCAGCAGTTACAGAGGGACAGGGGTTAGGGAAAAACTGTTTTTT. Protein sequence: CASSYRGTGVREKLFF. V and J are TRBV6-5 and TRBJ1-4, with TRBD1 matching over 10 bases. The ends lost 2 bases at V and 8 bases at J; junction bases unmatched: 8. This CDR3 has 16 amino acids. CDR1 and CDR2 (germline): MNHEY, SVGAGI.

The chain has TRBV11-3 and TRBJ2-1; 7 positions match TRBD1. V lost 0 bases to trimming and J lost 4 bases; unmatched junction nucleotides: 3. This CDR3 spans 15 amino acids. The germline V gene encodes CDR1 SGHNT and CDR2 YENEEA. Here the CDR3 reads CASSLDPGQYNEQFF. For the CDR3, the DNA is TGTGCCAGCAGCTTAGATCCGGGACAGTACAATGAGCAGTTCTTC.

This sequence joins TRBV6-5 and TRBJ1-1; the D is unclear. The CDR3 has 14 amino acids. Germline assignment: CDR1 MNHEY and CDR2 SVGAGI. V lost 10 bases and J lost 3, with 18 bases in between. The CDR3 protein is CATSWRAGYTEAFF. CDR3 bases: TGTGCCACCTCATGGAGGGCAGGTTACACTGAAGCTTTCTTT.

The DNA of the CDR3 is TGTGCCAGCAGTTTCGGGACAGGGTTCTCCTACGAGCAGTACTTC. Encoded protein: CASSFGTGFSYEQYF. This chain joins TRBV28 and TRBJ2-7; TRBD1 matches at 9 bases. Germline CDR1 and CDR2: MDHEN and SYDVKM. Trimming at V came to 3 bases and at J to 0 bases, leaving 3 bases not matched to a gene. The CDR3 is 15 amino acids.

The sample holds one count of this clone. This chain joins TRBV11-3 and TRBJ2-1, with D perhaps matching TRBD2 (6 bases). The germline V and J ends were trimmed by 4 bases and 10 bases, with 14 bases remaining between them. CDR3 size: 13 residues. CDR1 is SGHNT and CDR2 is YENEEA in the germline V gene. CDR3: CASSSLAGREQFF. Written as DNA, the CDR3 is TGTGCCAGCAGCTCTCTGGCGGGAAGGGAGCAGTTCTTC. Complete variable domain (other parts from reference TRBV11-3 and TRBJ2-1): EAGVVQSPRYKIIEKKQPVAFWCNPISGHNTLYWYLQNLGQGPELLIRYENEEAVDDSQLPKDRFSAERLKGVDSTLKIQPAELGDSAVYLCASSSLAGREQFFGPGTRLTVL.

Here the CDR3 DNA reads TGTGCCAGCAGATTCGACAGGGTCTATGGCTACACCTTC. It encodes CASRFDRVYGYTF. The chain employs TRBV5-6 and TRBJ1-2; 7 bases map to TRBD1. V shed 5 bases, J shed 4 bases, and the junction held 5 bases outside the gene matches. CDR3 length: 13 residues. Germline CDR1 is SGHDT and CDR2 is YYEEEE.